The source of this T cell receptor (beta chain) is a study of regulatory T cells in long-lasting Graves disease. Documented time point: newly diagnosed GD, antithyroid drugs for less than 3 months. The TCR library was prepared using RNA isolated from PBMCs. Those enrolled as patients came out of an endocrinology department in Xi'an, China. Trimming left V 7 bases short and J 6 bases short, with 16 bases between. CDR3 size: 13 residues. Germline V lookup: CDR1 SGDLS, CDR2 YYNGEE. To make TCR beta libraries, researchers used iRepertoire HTBI primers and Arm-PCR of CDR3 regions. One entry per CDR3 protein results from TCRdb running MiXCR on the multiplex PCR reads. Of about 220,000 distinct CDR3 sequences detected, roughly a fifth appear once; the ten largest clones hold 12%. These sequences were also reported in another study, on T cells in Graves' hyperthyroidism and ophthalmopathy.

The clonotype comes from a woman in her 30s with Graves disease. The sequenced sample was peripheral blood mononuclear cells (PBMCs), obtained at new diagnosis, from a patient treated with antithyroid drugs. The chain joins TRBV9 to TRBJ1-1; D uncertain. The CDR3: CASRELPAPEAFF. DNA of the CDR3: TGTGCCAGCCGCGAGTTGCCGGCCCCTGAAGCTTTCTTT.